This T cell receptor beta chain was obtained from a study of blood T cells in healthy people across ages. Next came a second PCR, run for about 6 to 11 cycles, which used a sample-barcoded 5' primer along with a J-beta primer mix. TCRdb passed the 5' RACE reads through MiXCR, listing each CDR3 protein once. Altogether about 780,000 distinct CDR3 sequences are present, about 47% being singletons, with the ten largest covering over 15%. The CDR3 has 10 amino acids. In germline, CDR1 is GTSNPN, CDR2 SVGIG (reference sequence). Between the trimmed V and J ends, which lost 8 bases and 5 bases, there was a span of 9 bases.

The TCR comes from a man at least 80 years old in good health. Sequenced input: blood. The gene calls are TRBV30 and TRBJ2-5, with a tentative D call TRBD1 (6 bases). In DNA, the CDR3 is TGTGCCCTCGACAGGGAGACCCAGTACTTC. It specifies CALDRETQYF.